One sample yielded the 32 T cell receptor beta chains listed below, sequenced in a study of T cell repertoires in cytomegalovirus infection. TCRdb passed the reads through MiXCR, listing each CDR3 protein once. Of more than 650,000 distinct CDR3 sequences listed, approximately 34% are singletons. Specimen: PBMCs. These receptors all stem from a human donor in good health (CMV status not recorded). Some clones in this sample may be carry-over from other donors' samples.

This clonotype was picked up a small number of times. This chain links TRBV7-6 with TRBJ2-7; a possible D gene is TRBD2 (6 bases). CDR1 SGHVS and CDR2 FNYEAQ come from the germline V gene. V gave up 5 bases and J gave up 4 bases, with 15 bases separating them. The CDR3 has 14 residues. The CDR3 region is CASSLPGVEYEQYF. The CDR3 nucleotides read TGTGCCAGCAGCCTACCGGGGGTTGAGTACGAGCAGTACTTC.

As concerns this clonotype: The germline gene is not matched at one end of the junction; a read error may be the cause. The chain joins TRBV27 to TRBJ2-1, with 10 nucleotides matching TRBD1. Germline lookup yields CDR1 MNHEY and CDR2 SMNVEV (reference sequence). CDR3 length: 15 amino acids. The CDR3: CASTETGGSYKEQFF. CDR3 sequence (DNA): TGTGCCAGCACCGAGACAGGGGGCTCCTACAAAGAGCAGTTCTTC.

This clonotype was seen only a few times. The chain carries TRBV20-1 and TRBJ2-7; a weak D match, TRBD1 (5 bases). CDR1 and CDR2 from the germline V gene are DFQATT and SNEGSKA (reference sequence). The V gene lost 1 base and the J gene lost 5 bases, with 21 bases spanning the gap. The CDR3 loop spans 16 amino acids. CDR3 protein: CSARGGSRAGSHEQYF. As DNA, the CDR3 is TGCAGTGCTAGAGGAGGAAGCAGGGCTGGTTCTCACGAGCAGTACTTC.

The gene calls are TRBV3-1 and TRBJ1-4; D is undetermined. Trimming took 0 bases from V and 0 from J, leaving 8 bases between them. Germline CDR1 and CDR2: LGHDT and YNNKEL (reference sequence). The CDR3 has 16 residues. The CDR3 DNA reads as TGTGCCAGCAGCCAAGATATCGGTGCAACTAATGAAAAACTGTTTTTT. It codes for CASSQDIGATNEKLFF.

The chain is built from TRBV6-6 and TRBJ1-1; D is ambiguous. Germline V lookup: CDR1 MNHNY, CDR2 SVGAGI (reference sequence). The CDR3 has 14 amino acids. The DNA for the CDR3 is TGTTCGAGCAGACGTGTAAAGCCGAACACTGAAGCTTTCTTT. Translation gives CSSRRVKPNTEAFF.

In the case of this clonotype: This may be a read error, as it is one base from a much larger clone. This CDR3 fails to terminate in the conserved phenylalanine or tryptophan, so it likely reflects a read error. This rearrangement joins TRBV7-2 to TRBJ1-5, with 12 positions matching TRBD1. CDR1 and CDR2 from the germline V gene are SGHTA and FQGNSA. This CDR3 has 18 amino acids. Trimming removed 5 bases from V and 2 bases from J; junction bases left unmatched: 10. CDR3 sequence (DNA): TGTGCCAGCAGCACACCGGGACAGGGGGCTGTCGGCAATCAGCCCCAGCATCTT. Protein sequence: CASSTPGQGAVGNQPQHL.

The CDR3 sequence is CASSLALAGTSLPYEQYF. CDR3 nucleotides: TGTGCCAGCAGCTTAGCTCTTGCCGGGACTAGCCTTCCCTACGAGCAGTACTTC. The genes are TRBV7-8 and TRBJ2-7; 9 bases fit TRBD2. Germline V gene sequence: CDR1 SGHVS, CDR2 FQNEAQ. J lost 2 bases, V lost 0 bases, and 11 bases had no gene match. This CDR3 comprises 18 residues.

The chain combines TRBV5-1 with TRBJ1-1; TRBD1 might be the D (5 bases). V was shortened by 1 base and J by 1 base, with 17 bases between the two germline ends. Germline V gene lookup returns CDR1 SGHRS and CDR2 YFSETQ. The CDR3 covers 17 residues. CDR3 in DNA: TGCGCCAGCAGCTTGAGGGACCCTTCAGTCCGGAACACTGAAGCTTTCTTT. It codes for CASSLRDPSVRNTEAFF.

The table lists this clonotype with a few counts. The rearrangement links TRBV6-6 to TRBJ2-7; D is ambiguous. Trimming took off 5 bases at V and 0 bases at J, with 8 bases between the two ends. The CDR3 is 13 amino acids. CDR1 and CDR2 (germline): MNHNY, SVGAGI (reference sequence). The CDR3 DNA sequence: TGTGCCAGCAGTCAACTGGGCTCCTACGAGCAGTACTTC. This gives the protein CASSQLGSYEQYF.

V and J are TRBV6-1 and TRBJ1-6; D might be TRBD1 (5 bases). Trimming cost V 2 bases and J 8 bases, with 13 bases left between them. CDR1 and CDR2 (germline): MNHNS, SASEGT. This CDR3 is built from 15 residues. CDR3 amino acids: CASSESPGLDSPLHF. The DNA for the CDR3 is TGTGCCAGCAGTGAATCACCAGGGTTGGATTCACCCCTCCACTTT.

The sample holds many counts of this clonotype. The chain has TRBV6-1 and TRBJ2-7; TRBD2 agrees at 10 bases. The CDR3 spans 14 residues. The trim removed 6 bases at V and 7 bases at J, leaving 9 bases unmatched. The germline V gene encodes CDR1 MNHNS and CDR2 SASEGT. In DNA form, the CDR3 reads TGTGCCAGCAGAGTCCTAGCGGGAGTAGGAGAGCAGTACTTC. Translating gives CASRVLAGVGEQYF.

V gene TRBV24-1 combines with J gene TRBJ2-3, with a tentative D call TRBD1 (7 bases). Trimming removed 10 bases at V and 2 bases at J, with 18 bases between. The CDR3 has 15 amino acids. In germline, CDR1 is KGHDR, CDR2 SFDVKD. The CDR3 spells CATRDSVTNTDTQYF. In nucleotides, the CDR3 is TGTGCCACGCGGGACAGCGTGACAAACACAGATACGCAGTATTTT.

This clonotype has just a few counts. This chain joins TRBV19 and TRBJ1-4, with D possibly TRBD1 on 5 matching bases. Germline lookup yields CDR1 LNHDA and CDR2 SQIVND (reference sequence). This CDR3 contains 14 residues. V shed 5 bases and J shed 8 bases, with 15 bases lying between them. CDR3 sequence reads: CASSGRVGSEKLFF. The DNA of the CDR3 is TGTGCCAGTAGTGGCAGGGTCGGATCGGAAAAACTGTTTTTT.

The V and J genes are TRBV4-2 and TRBJ2-2; the D is unclear. CDR1 and CDR2 (germline): LGHNA, YNFKEQ. The CDR3 loop spans 14 amino acids. Deletions cut 4 bases from V and 7 bases from J, with 13 bases between. Here the CDR3 reads CASSPPPGHGELFF. CDR3 bases: TGTGCCAGCAGCCCGCCCCCGGGTCACGGGGAGCTGTTTTTT.

In this sample, this clonotype turned up a few times. The rearrangement joins TRBV6-2 or TRBV6-3 to TRBJ2-6; possible D gene TRBD2, 7 bases. Trimming removed 5 bases from V and 0 bases from J, with 17 bases in between. Germline V gene sequence: CDR1 MNHEY, CDR2 SVGEGT. This CDR3 comprises 18 residues. The CDR3 nucleotides are TGTGCCAGCAGTCCCAAGGGGGGGTTGGCCTCTGGGGCCAACGTCCTGACTTTC. Protein: CASSPKGGLASGANVLTF.

V gene TRBV7-8 combines with J gene TRBJ1-5; D gene uncertain. V lost 5 bases and J lost 9, with 17 bases in between. The CDR3 is 14 amino acids. CDR1 is SGHVS, CDR2 FQNEAQ, per germline. In nucleotides, the CDR3 is TGTGCCAGCAGCCTTTCATACGCGACTCGGCCCCAGCATTTT. Translation: CASSLSYATRPQHF. The whole variable domain, filled in from reference TRBV7-8 and TRBJ1-5, reads GAGVSQSPRYKVAKRGQDVALRCDPISGHVSLFWYQQALGQGPEFLTYFQNEAQLDKSGLPSDRFFAERPEGSVSTLKIQRTQQEDSAVYLCASSLSYATRPQHFGDGTRLSIL.

In this sample, this clonotype turned up many times. The V gene is TRBV7-2, the J gene TRBJ2-5; TRBD2 matches 9 bases. CDR3 size: 16 residues. CDR1 is SGHTA, CDR2 FQGNSA, per germline. Trimming cost V 0 bases and J 5 bases; bases outside gene matches: 7. The DNA for the CDR3 is TGTGCCAGCAGCTTAGCAATTGCGGGGGGGCCTGAGACCCAGTACTTC. This codes for CASSLAIAGGPETQYF.

The table lists this clonotype with a few counts. The chain carries TRBV12-3 or TRBV12-4 and TRBJ1-1; no firm D call. V lost 7 bases and J 5 bases, leaving 14 bases between the germline ends. CDR3 length: 13 residues. In nucleotides, the CDR3 is TGTGCCAGCATTGGGGTGTCGGGAACTGAAGCTTTCTTT. This encodes CASIGVSGTEAFF.

This clonotype appeared a few times. The V call is TRBV13, the J call TRBJ1-3; D not certain. The CDR3 runs to 18 residues. CDR1 and CDR2 from the germline V gene are PRHDT and FYEKMQ (reference sequence). Trimming removed 0 bases from V and 0 bases from J, with 15 bases in between. Here the CDR3 reads CASSLGDVDTYSGNTIYF. CDR3 coding DNA: TGTGCCAGCAGCTTAGGGGACGTTGACACATACTCTGGAAACACCATATATTTT.

This clonotype was detected only once. V usage is TRBV2 and J usage is TRBJ2-2; no firm D call. Germline CDR1 reads SNHLY; CDR2 reads FYNNEI. V was shortened by 0 bases and J by 6 bases, with 5 bases between the two germline ends. This CDR3 has 13 amino acids. Here the CDR3 reads CASSEADPGELFF. In DNA, the CDR3 is TGTGCCAGCAGTGAAGCCGACCCCGGGGAGCTGTTTTTT.

The rearrangement links TRBV20-1 to TRBJ2-3; D gene ambiguous. This CDR3 comprises 14 residues. Germline assignment: CDR1 DFQATT and CDR2 SNEGSKA (reference sequence). V was pared by 6 bases and J by 2 bases, with 15 bases between. The CDR3 region has the DNA TGCAGTGCGCAAGAGGCGGCCATCACAGATACGCAGTATTTT. Translating gives CSAQEAAITDTQYF.

For this clonotype: No conserved phenylalanine or tryptophan is present at the end of the CDR3, so a read error is the likely explanation. The chain combines TRBV5-4 with TRBJ2-7; D gene ambiguous. Germline V gene lookup returns CDR1 SGHNT and CDR2 YYREEE (reference sequence). The CDR3 is made up of 15 amino acids. V dropped 3 bases and J dropped 0 bases, with 13 bases sitting between them. In nucleotides, the CDR3 is TGTGCCAGCAGCTCGGAACCAGACACCTCCTACGAGCAGTACTTA. It translates to CASSSEPDTSYEQYL.

In regard to this clonotype: An end of the junction does not agree with germline; a read error may underlie this. V gene TRBV20-1 combines with J gene TRBJ2-4, with 9 nucleotides matching TRBD1. CDR3 length: 14 residues. The germline V gene encodes CDR1 DFQATT and CDR2 SNEGSKA (reference sequence). For the CDR3, the DNA is TGCAGTTCTAGGGCCGGGACAGGGAAAAACATTCAGTACTTC. This encodes CSSRAGTGKNIQYF.

Only a few counts were recorded for this clonotype. The V gene is TRBV28, the J gene TRBJ1-1, with D hard to call. Per germline, CDR1 MDHEN and CDR2 SYDVKM. Trimming pared 7 bases from V and 4 bases from J, leaving 13 bases between. This CDR3 has 13 residues. The CDR3 DNA reads TGTGCCAGCATGAGGGAATTAGCCACTGAAGCTTTCTTT. It specifies CASMRELATEAFF.

This clonotype has just a few counts. The V gene is TRBV11-3, the J gene TRBJ2-3, with unresolved D. Germline V lookup: CDR1 SGHNT, CDR2 YENEEA. Trimming removed 4 bases from V and 2 bases from J, with 7 bases in between. This CDR3 is built from 13 residues. The CDR3 DNA follows: TGTGCCAGCAGCTCTTCCCACACAGATACGCAGTATTTT. Its translation: CASSSSHTDTQYF.

Ten or more counts support this clonotype. V is TRBV28 and J is TRBJ2-1, with D possibly TRBD2 on 5 matching bases. From germline, CDR1 is MDHEN and CDR2 SYDVKM. The CDR3 covers 15 residues. V dropped 5 bases and J dropped 4 bases, with 15 bases sitting between them. Written as DNA, the CDR3 is TGTGCCAGCAGTGGTCTGAGGGAAAATTACAATGAGCAGTTCTTC. Translating gives CASSGLRENYNEQFF.

The chain links TRBV4-1 to TRBJ2-2; the D is unclear. V shed 5 bases and J shed 7 bases, with 8 bases lying between them. This CDR3 spans 12 amino acids. The germline gives CDR1 MGHRA, CDR2 YSYEKL. The CDR3 sequence is CASSYRYGELFF. In DNA, the CDR3 is TGCGCCAGCAGCTACAGATACGGGGAGCTGTTTTTT.

This clonotype was observed a few times. The V gene is TRBV14, the J gene TRBJ2-7; no clear D gene. Germline-derived CDR1 and CDR2 are SGHDN and FVKESK. CDR3 length equals 11 residues. Trimming shortened V by 1 base and J by 7 bases, and 5 bases separated the two germline ends. The CDR3 bases are TGTGCCAGCAGCCAAGTCCAGGAGCAGTACTTC. Translation gives CASSQVQEQYF.

J is TRBJ1-5 and V is TRBV6-6; D might be TRBD1 (6 bases). From germline, CDR1 is MNHNY and CDR2 SVGAGI (reference sequence). This CDR3 is 15 amino acids long. The ends were cut back, 7 bases at V and 2 bases at J, with 15 bases in the middle. This CDR3 is CASTHPSGGNQPQHF. The CDR3 DNA sequence: TGTGCCAGCACCCACCCTTCAGGGGGCAATCAGCCCCAGCATTTT.

Turning to this clonotype: Compared with germline, one end of the junction differs, possibly owing to a read error. The V and J genes are TRBV7-6 and TRBJ2-7; D is perhaps TRBD2 (6 bases). CDR3 length equals 15 residues. In germline, CDR1 is SGHVS, CDR2 FNYEAQ. CDR3 nucleotide sequence: TGTGCTAGCAGCTTAGGGTCTAGCGTGGCGTACGAGCAGTACTTC. It encodes CASSLGSSVAYEQYF. Together with reference TRBV7-6 and TRBJ2-7, the CDR3 gives the full variable domain: GAGVSQSPRYKVTKRGQDVALRCDPISGHVSLYWYRQALGQGPEFLTYFNYEAQQDKSGLPNDRFSAERPEGSISTLTIQRTEQRDSAMYRCASSLGSSVAYEQYFGPGTRLTVT.

This clonotype has just one count. The J gene is TRBJ1-5, the V gene TRBV6-5; D remains ambiguous. The CDR3 is made up of 14 amino acids. Trimming removed 6 bases from V and 5 bases from J, with 14 bases in between. Germline lookup yields CDR1 MNHEY and CDR2 SVGAGI. The CDR3 DNA sequence: TGTGCCAGCAGGGCTACGACGGGCTATCAGCCCCAGCATTTT. Translation: CASRATTGYQPQHF.

With respect to this clonotype: This CDR3 is missing its conserved last phenylalanine or tryptophan, likely due to a read error. CDR3 sequence reads: CSARDGVTGSSYEQYS. The CDR3 region has the DNA TGCAGTGCTAGAGATGGGGTGACGGGGTCCTCCTACGAGCAGTACTCC. The V and J genes are TRBV20-1 and TRBJ2-7, with a weak D call TRBD2 (5 bases). Deletions cut 0 bases from V and 0 bases from J, with 15 bases between. Germline loops: CDR1 DFQATT, CDR2 SNEGSKA (reference sequence). The CDR3 extends over 16 amino acids.